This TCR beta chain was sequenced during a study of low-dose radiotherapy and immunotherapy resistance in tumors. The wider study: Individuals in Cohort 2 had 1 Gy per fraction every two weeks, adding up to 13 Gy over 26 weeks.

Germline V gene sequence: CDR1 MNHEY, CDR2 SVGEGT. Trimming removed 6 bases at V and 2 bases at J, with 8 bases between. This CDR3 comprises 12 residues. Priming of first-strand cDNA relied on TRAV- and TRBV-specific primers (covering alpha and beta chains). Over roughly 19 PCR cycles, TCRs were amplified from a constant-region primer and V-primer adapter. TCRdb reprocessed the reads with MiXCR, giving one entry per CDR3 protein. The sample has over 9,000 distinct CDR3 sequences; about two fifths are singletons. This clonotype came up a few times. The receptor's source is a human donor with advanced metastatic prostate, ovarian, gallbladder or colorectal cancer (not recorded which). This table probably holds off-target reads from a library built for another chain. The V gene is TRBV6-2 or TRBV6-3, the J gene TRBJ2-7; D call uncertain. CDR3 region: CASRESPYEQYF. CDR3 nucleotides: TGTGCCAGCAGAGAAAGTCCCTACGAGCAGTACTTC.